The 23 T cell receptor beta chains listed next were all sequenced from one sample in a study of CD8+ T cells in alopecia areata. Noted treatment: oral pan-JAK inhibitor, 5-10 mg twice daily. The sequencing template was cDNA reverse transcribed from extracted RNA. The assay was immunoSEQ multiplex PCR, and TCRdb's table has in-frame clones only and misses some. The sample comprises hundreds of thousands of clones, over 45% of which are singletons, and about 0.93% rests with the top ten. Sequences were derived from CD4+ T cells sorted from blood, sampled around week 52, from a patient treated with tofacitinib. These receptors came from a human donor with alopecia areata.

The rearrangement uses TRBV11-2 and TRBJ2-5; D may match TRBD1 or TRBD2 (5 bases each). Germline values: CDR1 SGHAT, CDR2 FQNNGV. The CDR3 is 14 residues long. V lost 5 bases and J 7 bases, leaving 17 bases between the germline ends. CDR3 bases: TGTGCCAGCAGCCCGGGATGGGGCCTCGGGACCCAGTACTTC. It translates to CASSPGWGLGTQYF. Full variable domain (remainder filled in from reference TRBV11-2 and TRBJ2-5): EAGVAQSPRYKIIEKRQSVAFWCNPISGHATLYWYQQILGQGPKLLIQFQNNGVVDDSQLPKDRFSAERLKGVDSTLKIQPAKLEDSAVYLCASSPGWGLGTQYFGPGTRLLVL.

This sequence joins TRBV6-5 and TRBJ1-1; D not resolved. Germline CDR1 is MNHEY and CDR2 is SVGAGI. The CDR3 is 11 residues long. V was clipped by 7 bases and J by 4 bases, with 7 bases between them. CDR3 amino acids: CASKGITEAFF. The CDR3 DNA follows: TGTGCCAGCAAAGGGATCACTGAAGCTTTCTTT.

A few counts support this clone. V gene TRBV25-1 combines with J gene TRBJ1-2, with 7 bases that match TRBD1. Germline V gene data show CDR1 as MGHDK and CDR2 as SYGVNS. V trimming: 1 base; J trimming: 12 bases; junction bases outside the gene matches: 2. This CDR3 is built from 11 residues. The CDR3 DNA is TGTGCCAGCAGTGAATCAGGGGGACACACCTTC. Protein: CASSESGGHTF.

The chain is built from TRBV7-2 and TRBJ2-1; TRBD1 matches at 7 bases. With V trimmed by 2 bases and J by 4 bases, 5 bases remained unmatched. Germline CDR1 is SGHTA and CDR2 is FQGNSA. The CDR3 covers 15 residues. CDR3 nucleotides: TGTGCCAGCAGCTTAACCGACAGGGTTTACAATGAGCAGTTCTTC. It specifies CASSLTDRVYNEQFF.

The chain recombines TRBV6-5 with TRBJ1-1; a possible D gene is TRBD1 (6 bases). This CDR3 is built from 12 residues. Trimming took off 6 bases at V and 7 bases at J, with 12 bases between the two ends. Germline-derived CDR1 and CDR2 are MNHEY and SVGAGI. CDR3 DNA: TGTGCCAGCAGACAGGGATCGTTTGAAGCTTTCTTT. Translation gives CASRQGSFEAFF.

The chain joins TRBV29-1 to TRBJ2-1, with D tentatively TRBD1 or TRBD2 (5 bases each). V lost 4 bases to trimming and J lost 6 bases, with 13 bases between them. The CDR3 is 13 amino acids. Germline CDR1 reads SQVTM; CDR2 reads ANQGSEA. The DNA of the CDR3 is TGCAGCGTTGCCGGGACCTTCTTCAATGAGCAGTTCTTC. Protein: CSVAGTFFNEQFF.

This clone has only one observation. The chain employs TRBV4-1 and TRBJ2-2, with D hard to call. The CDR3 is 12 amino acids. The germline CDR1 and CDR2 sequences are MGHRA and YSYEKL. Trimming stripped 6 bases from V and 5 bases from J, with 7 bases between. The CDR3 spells CASSKGTGELFF. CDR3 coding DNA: TGCGCCAGCAGTAAGGGAACCGGGGAGCTGTTTTTT.

CDR3 in amino acids: CAWRPKSAGTFTYEQYF. The CDR3 DNA reads as TGTGCCTGGAGACCAAAATCTGCCGGGACGTTTACCTACGAGCAGTACTTC. J is TRBJ2-7 and V is TRBV30; either TRBD1 or TRBD2 may fit D (5 bases each). Trimming removed 3 bases at V and 2 bases at J, with 23 bases between. The germline V gene encodes CDR1 GTSNPN and CDR2 SVGIG (reference sequence). This CDR3 is 17 amino acids long.

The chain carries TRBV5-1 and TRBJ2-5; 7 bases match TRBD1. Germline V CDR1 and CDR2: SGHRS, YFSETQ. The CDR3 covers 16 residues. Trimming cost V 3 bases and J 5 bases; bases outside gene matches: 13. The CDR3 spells CASSSGRDSSRETQYF. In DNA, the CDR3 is TGCGCCAGCAGCTCGGGACGGGACAGCTCTAGGGAGACCCAGTACTTC.

CDR3 nucleotides: TGTGCCTGGGGAATGGTCTACGAGCAGTACTTC. Its translation is CAWGMVYEQYF. The gene calls are TRBV30 and TRBJ2-7; D not certain. This CDR3 contains 11 residues. Trimming pared 5 bases from V and 3 bases from J, leaving 8 bases between. Germline CDR1 GTSNPN, CDR2 SVGIG (reference sequence).

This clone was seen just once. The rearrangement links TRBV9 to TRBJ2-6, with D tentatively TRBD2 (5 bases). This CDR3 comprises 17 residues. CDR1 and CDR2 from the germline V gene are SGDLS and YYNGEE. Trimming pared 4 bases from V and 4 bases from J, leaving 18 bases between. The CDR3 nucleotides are TGTGCCAGCAGCCCCGTTAGTCCGTCGGGAGGGGCCAACGTCCTGACTTTC. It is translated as CASSPVSPSGGANVLTF. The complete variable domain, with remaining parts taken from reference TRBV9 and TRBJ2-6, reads DSGVTQTPKHLITATGQRVTLRCSPRSGDLSVYWYQQSLDQGLQFLIQYYNGEERAKGNILERFSAQQFPDLHSELNLSSLELGDSALYFCASSPVSPSGGANVLTFGAGSRLTVL.

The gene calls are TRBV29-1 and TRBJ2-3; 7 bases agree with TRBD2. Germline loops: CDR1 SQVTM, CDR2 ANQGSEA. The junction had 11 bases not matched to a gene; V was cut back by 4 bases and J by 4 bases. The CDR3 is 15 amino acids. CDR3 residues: CSVARAGMGSDTQYF. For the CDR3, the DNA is TGCAGCGTTGCACGAGCGGGGATGGGATCAGATACGCAGTATTTT.

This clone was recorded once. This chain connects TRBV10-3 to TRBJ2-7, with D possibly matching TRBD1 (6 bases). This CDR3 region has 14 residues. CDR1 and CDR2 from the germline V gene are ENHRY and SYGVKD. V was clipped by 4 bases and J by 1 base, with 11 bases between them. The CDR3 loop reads CAISGQATSYEQYF. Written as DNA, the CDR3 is TGTGCCATCAGTGGACAGGCCACATCCTACGAGCAGTACTTC.

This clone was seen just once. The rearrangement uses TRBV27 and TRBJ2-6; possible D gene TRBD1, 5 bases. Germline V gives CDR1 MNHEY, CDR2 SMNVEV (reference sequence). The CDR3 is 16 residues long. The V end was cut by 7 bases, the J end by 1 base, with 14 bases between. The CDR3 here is CASTGYGSSGANVLTF. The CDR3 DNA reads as TGTGCCAGCACAGGGTACGGATCTTCTGGGGCCAACGTCCTGACTTTC.

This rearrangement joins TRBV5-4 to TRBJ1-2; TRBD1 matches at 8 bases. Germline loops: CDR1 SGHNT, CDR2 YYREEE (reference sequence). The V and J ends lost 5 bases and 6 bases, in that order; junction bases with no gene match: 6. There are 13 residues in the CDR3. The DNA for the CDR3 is TGTGCCAGCAGTTCGGACAGGGCACATGGCTACACCTTC. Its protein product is CASSSDRAHGYTF.

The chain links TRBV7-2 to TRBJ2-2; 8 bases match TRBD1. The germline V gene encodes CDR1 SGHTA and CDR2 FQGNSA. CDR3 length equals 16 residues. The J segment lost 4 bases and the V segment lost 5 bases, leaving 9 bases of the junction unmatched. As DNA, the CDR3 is TGTGCCAGCAGCCGACAGGGGCGGGCTATCACCGGGGAGCTGTTTTTT. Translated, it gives CASSRQGRAITGELFF.

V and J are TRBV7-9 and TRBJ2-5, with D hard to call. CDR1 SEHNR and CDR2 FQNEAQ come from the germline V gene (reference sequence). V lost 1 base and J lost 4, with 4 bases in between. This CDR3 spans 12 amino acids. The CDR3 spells CASSLGRETQYF. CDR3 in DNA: TGTGCCAGCAGCTTAGGCCGAGAGACCCAGTACTTC. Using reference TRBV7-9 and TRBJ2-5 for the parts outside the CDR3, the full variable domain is DTGVSQNPRHKITKRGQNVTFRCDPISEHNRLYWYRQTLGQGPEFLTYFQNEAQLEKSRLLSDRFSAERPKGSFSTLEIQRTEQGDSAMYLCASSLGRETQYFGPGTRLLVL.

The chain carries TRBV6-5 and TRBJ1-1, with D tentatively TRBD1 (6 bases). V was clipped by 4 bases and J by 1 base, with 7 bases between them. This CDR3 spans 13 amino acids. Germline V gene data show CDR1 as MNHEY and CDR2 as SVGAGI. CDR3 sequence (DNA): TGTGCCAGCAGTTTGGGGGCGAACACTGAAGCTTTCTTT. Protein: CASSLGANTEAFF.

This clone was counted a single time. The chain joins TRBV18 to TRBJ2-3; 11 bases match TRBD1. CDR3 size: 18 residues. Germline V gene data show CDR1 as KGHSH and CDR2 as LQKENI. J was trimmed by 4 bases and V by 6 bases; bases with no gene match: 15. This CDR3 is CASSHVQRDRGGSDTQYF. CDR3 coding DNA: TGTGCCAGCTCGCACGTACAGCGGGACAGGGGGGGGTCAGATACGCAGTATTTT. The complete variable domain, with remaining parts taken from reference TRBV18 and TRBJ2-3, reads NAGVMQNPRHLVRRRGQEARLRCSPMKGHSHVYWYRQLPEEGLKFMVYLQKENIIDESGMPKERFSAEFPKEGPSILRIQQVVRGDSAAYFCASSHVQRDRGGSDTQYFGPGTRLTVL.

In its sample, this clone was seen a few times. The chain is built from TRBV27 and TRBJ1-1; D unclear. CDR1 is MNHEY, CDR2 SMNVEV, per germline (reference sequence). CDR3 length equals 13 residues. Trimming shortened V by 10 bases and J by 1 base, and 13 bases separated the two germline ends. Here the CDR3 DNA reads TGTGCCACCCGGATGGCTGGGAACACTGAAGCTTTCTTT. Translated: CATRMAGNTEAFF.

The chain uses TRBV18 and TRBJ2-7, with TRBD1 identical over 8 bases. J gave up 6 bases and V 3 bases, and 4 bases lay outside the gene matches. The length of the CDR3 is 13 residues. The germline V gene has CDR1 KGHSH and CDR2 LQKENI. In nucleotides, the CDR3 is TGTGCCAGCTCACCGCTCGACAGGGGCGAGCAGTACTTC. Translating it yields CASSPLDRGEQYF.

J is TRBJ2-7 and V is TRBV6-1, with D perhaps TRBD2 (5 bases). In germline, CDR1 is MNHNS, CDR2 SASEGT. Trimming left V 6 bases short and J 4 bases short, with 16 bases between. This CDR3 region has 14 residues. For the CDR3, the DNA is TGTGCCAGCAGCGAGGGTTATGGGATTTACGAGCAGTACTTC. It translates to CASSEGYGIYEQYF.

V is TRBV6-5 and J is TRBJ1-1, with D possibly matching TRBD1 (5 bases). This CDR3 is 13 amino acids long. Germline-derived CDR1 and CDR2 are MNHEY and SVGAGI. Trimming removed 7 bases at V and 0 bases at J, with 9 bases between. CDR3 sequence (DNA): TGTGCCAGCAATTTCAGGGTGAACACTGAAGCTTTCTTT. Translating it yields CASNFRVNTEAFF.